One and the same sample provided the 2 T cell receptor beta chains below, sequenced in a study of T cell changes during pregnancy in multiple sclerosis. Profiled with immunoSEQ multiplex PCR; TCRdb holds only in-frame clones, not every one. The sample includes tens of thousands of clones, over 85% of them seen just once. The sequencing here drew on peripheral blood, taken in the second trimester of pregnancy. These receptors all stem from a female donor with multiple sclerosis, enrolled in a pregnancy study.

The chain joins TRBV7-2 to TRBJ1-2, with 7 bases identical to TRBD1. Germline values: CDR1 SGHTA, CDR2 FQGNSA. The trim removed 4 bases at V and 7 bases at J, leaving 9 bases unmatched. This CDR3 is built from 14 residues. For the CDR3, the DNA is TGTGCCAGCAGCTCCAGACAGGGAGTAAGTGGCTACACCTTC. Amino acid sequence: CASSSRQGVSGYTF.

The chain combines TRBV19 with TRBJ2-7, with 8 bases aligning to TRBD1. The CDR3 spans 15 residues. The germline gives CDR1 LNHDA, CDR2 SQIVND (reference sequence). Germline trimming cut 6 bases from V and 0 bases from J; bases unmatched to any gene: 7. This CDR3 is CASRQTGTGSYEQYF. For the CDR3, the DNA is TGTGCCAGTAGGCAAACCGGGACAGGCTCCTACGAGCAGTACTTC.